Presented here are 26 T cell receptor beta chains from one specimen sequenced in a study of T-cell memory formation after mild COVID-19. MiXCR, run by TCRdb on the 5' RACE reads, gives a single entry per CDR3 protein. The sample lists just over 300,000 distinct CDR3 sequences, 15% to 20% occurring once. Sequenced material: PBMCs or a T cell subset sorted from them (not recorded which). These receptor sequences come from a man aged 18-30 years who had mild COVID-19 (a few samples of this study predate the infection). Cell type and time point are not known.

V and J are TRBV29-1 and TRBJ2-1; 9 nucleotides match TRBD1. There are 16 residues in the CDR3. The V and J ends lost 0 bases and 2 bases, in that order; junction bases with no gene match: 5. The germline V gene encodes CDR1 SQVTM and CDR2 ANQGSEA. The CDR3 reads CSVEEPDRGAYNEQFF. CDR3 in DNA: TGCAGCGTTGAAGAGCCGGACAGGGGAGCCTACAATGAGCAGTTCTTC.

This clonotype was seen at least ten times. The rearrangement links TRBV5-6 to TRBJ1-1, with TRBD1 matching over 7 bases. Germline values: CDR1 SGHDT, CDR2 YYEEEE. The CDR3 extends over 16 amino acids. J lost 3 bases, V lost 4 bases, and 12 bases had no gene match. The CDR3: CASSPDGGTGDTEAFF. The CDR3 DNA follows: TGTGCCAGCAGCCCCGACGGGGGCACAGGGGACACTGAAGCTTTCTTT.

This clonotype was seen ten or more times. The chain recombines TRBV19 with TRBJ1-5; tentative D call: TRBD1 (5 bases). Between the trimmed V and J ends, which lost 3 bases and 6 bases, there was a span of 9 bases. Germline lookup yields CDR1 LNHDA and CDR2 SQIVND (reference sequence). The CDR3 is made up of 13 amino acids. The CDR3 sequence: CASSMSRAQPQHF. The DNA of the CDR3 is TGTGCCAGTAGTATGAGCAGGGCTCAGCCCCAGCATTTT.

The J gene is TRBJ2-5, the V gene TRBV7-9; TRBD1 agrees at 8 bases. This CDR3 spans 15 amino acids. J gave up 2 bases and V 5 bases, and 7 bases lay outside the gene matches. Germline CDR1 is SEHNR and CDR2 is FQNEAQ (reference sequence). The CDR3 loop reads CASSRTGLGQETQYF. Written as DNA, the CDR3 is TGTGCCAGCAGCCGGACAGGGTTGGGGCAAGAGACCCAGTACTTC.

In its sample, this clonotype was seen many times. The gene calls are TRBV4-1 and TRBJ1-1; unclear D gene. From germline, CDR1 is MGHRA and CDR2 YSYEKL. The CDR3 length is 14 residues. Deletions cut 2 bases from V and 5 bases from J, with 12 bases between. The CDR3: CASSQQTLPTEAFF. DNA for the CDR3: TGCGCCAGCAGCCAACAAACCCTCCCGACTGAAGCTTTCTTT.

There are a few counts of this clonotype. V gene TRBV29-1 combines with J gene TRBJ1-3, with D possibly being TRBD1 (5 bases). V was clipped by 4 bases and J by 0 bases, with 10 bases between them. Looked up from germline, CDR1 is SQVTM and CDR2 is ANQGSEA. The CDR3 sequence is 14 residues long. The CDR3 spells CSVAEGRSGNTIYF. CDR3 coding DNA: TGCAGCGTTGCAGAGGGGCGCTCTGGAAACACCATATATTTT. Filled out from reference TRBV29-1 and TRBJ1-3, the complete variable domain reads SAVISQKPSRDICQRGTSLTIQCQVDSQVTMMFWYRQQPGQSLTLIATANQGSEATYESGFVIDKFPISRPNLTFSTLTVSNMSPEDSSIYLCSVAEGRSGNTIYFGEGSWLTVV.

This clonotype was counted many times. This sequence joins TRBV7-9 and TRBJ2-1, with 7 bases fitting TRBD1. Germline V gene sequence: CDR1 SEHNR, CDR2 FQNEAQ (reference sequence). V shed 1 base, J shed 5 bases, and the junction held 5 bases outside the gene matches. The CDR3 spans 15 residues. CDR3 nucleotides: TGTGCCAGCAGCTTAGTTTCGACAGGGAACAATGAGCAGTTCTTC. This gives the protein CASSLVSTGNNEQFF.

This clonotype was seen repeatedly, ten times or more. The chain is built from TRBV5-1 and TRBJ2-3; 7 positions match TRBD2. J lost 5 bases, V lost 0 bases, and 0 bases had no gene match. The germline gives CDR1 SGHRS, CDR2 YFSETQ. The CDR3 covers 13 residues. CDR3 protein: CASSLERGDTQYF. In nucleotides, the CDR3 is TGCGCCAGCAGCTTGGAGCGGGGAGATACGCAGTATTTT. The entire variable domain, with the rest obtained from reference TRBV5-1 and TRBJ2-3, is as follows: KAGVTQTPRYLIKTRGQQVTLSCSPISGHRSVSWYQQTPGQGLQFLFEYFSETQRNKGNFPGRFSGRQFSNSRSEMNVSTLELGDSALYLCASSLERGDTQYFGPGTRLTVL.

CDR3 loop: CSARVRDRPVTYEQYF. In DNA form, the CDR3 reads TGCAGTGCTAGAGTTCGGGACAGGCCGGTCACGTACGAGCAGTACTTC. This chain connects TRBV20-1 to TRBJ2-7; 8 nucleotides match TRBD1. The germline CDR1 and CDR2 sequences are DFQATT and SNEGSKA (reference sequence). The junction had 12 bases not matched to a gene; V was cut back by 1 base and J by 4 bases. The CDR3 extends over 16 amino acids.

The genes are TRBV6-2 or TRBV6-3 and TRBJ1-5; D not certain. CDR1 MNHEY and CDR2 SVGEGT come from the germline V gene. The CDR3 consists of 13 residues. As DNA, the CDR3 is TGTGTAACCCAAGAAAGGGTCAATCAGCCCCAGCATTTT. Translation gives CVTQERVNQPQHF.

This clonotype has just a few counts. V is TRBV7-3 and J is TRBJ2-1, with 8 positions matching TRBD1. This CDR3 has 15 amino acids. Looked up from germline, CDR1 is SGHTA and CDR2 is FQGTGA. Trimming removed 5 bases from V and 6 bases from J; junction bases left unmatched: 9. CDR3 DNA: TGTGCCAGCAGCCTTCTGGGGACAGGCTCCAATGAGCAGTTCTTC. It encodes CASSLLGTGSNEQFF.

The sample holds many counts of this clonotype. J is TRBJ2-1 and V is TRBV2; a weak D match, TRBD2 (6 bases). CDR3 length equals 14 residues. With 7 bases removed from V and 0 bases from J, the gap between germline ends came to 10 bases. Germline V gene lookup returns CDR1 SNHLY and CDR2 FYNNEI. Here the CDR3 reads CASTGTASYNEQFF. The CDR3 coding sequence is TGTGCCAGCACTGGGACTGCCTCCTACAATGAGCAGTTCTTC.

This clonotype was seen only a few times. The genes are TRBV12-3 or TRBV12-4 and TRBJ1-1; D unclear. Trimming shortened V by 5 bases and J by 12 bases, and 13 bases separated the two germline ends. This CDR3 spans 11 amino acids. CDR3 region: CASSQTGPPFF. CDR3 DNA: TGTGCCAGCAGTCAGACCGGGCCCCCTTTCTTT.

This clonotype was recorded a few times. The chain uses TRBV5-1 and TRBJ2-5, with 10 bases identical to TRBD1. CDR3 length: 18 amino acids. The germline CDR1 and CDR2 sequences are SGHRS and YFSETQ. Trimming at V came to 0 bases and at J to 1 base, leaving 9 bases not matched to a gene. CDR3 coding DNA: TGCGCCAGCAGCTTGGGGGACAGGGGCCACCTGACCCAAGAGACCCAGTACTTC. Translated, it gives CASSLGDRGHLTQETQYF.

The chain employs TRBV4-1 and TRBJ2-3; D is possibly TRBD1 or TRBD2 (6 bases each). The CDR3 has 17 amino acids. Germline assignment: CDR1 MGHRA and CDR2 YSYEKL. The V end was cut by 3 bases, the J end by 5 bases, with 21 bases between. The CDR3 bases are TGCGCCAGCAGCCAGACAGTTGGGGGGCCTCTCGGAGATACGCAGTATTTT. Amino acids: CASSQTVGGPLGDTQYF.

This clonotype was observed a handful of times. The V gene is TRBV18, the J gene TRBJ1-1; 7 bases fit TRBD1. Germline CDR1 is KGHSH and CDR2 is LQKENI. The V segment lost 4 bases and the J segment 4 bases; nucleotides outside the gene matches: 6. The CDR3 length is 14 residues. The CDR3 sequence is CASSLGTALTEAFF. CDR3 bases: TGTGCCAGCTCACTTGGGACAGCCCTCACTGAAGCTTTCTTT. Looking up the rest from reference TRBV18 and TRBJ1-1 gives the full variable domain: NAGVMQNPRHLVRRRGQEARLRCSPMKGHSHVYWYRQLPEEGLKFMVYLQKENIIDESGMPKERFSAEFPKEGPSILRIQQVVRGDSAAYFCASSLGTALTEAFFGQGTRLTVV.

This clonotype was counted many times. The V and J genes are TRBV24-1 and TRBJ2-2; maybe TRBD1 (5 bases). The CDR3 loop spans 15 amino acids. Germline-derived CDR1 and CDR2 are KGHDR and SFDVKD. Trimming shortened V by 2 bases and J by 5 bases, and 11 bases separated the two germline ends. CDR3 sequence: CATSDSPGLTGELFF. The CDR3 bases are TGTGCCACCAGTGATTCCCCAGGGCTAACCGGGGAGCTGTTTTTT.

This chain uses TRBV5-1 with TRBJ2-2; 11 positions match TRBD1. CDR3 size: 16 residues. Germline CDR1 SGHRS, CDR2 YFSETQ. The ends lost 3 bases at V and 4 bases at J; junction bases unmatched: 5. CDR3 protein: CASSSGQGASTGELFF. The CDR3 DNA is TGCGCCAGCAGCTCCGGACAGGGGGCGAGCACCGGGGAGCTGTTTTTT.

The rearrangement joins TRBV4-1 to TRBJ2-7, with a weak D call TRBD1 (6 bases). The V end lost 1 base, the J end lost 4 bases, and 20 bases lay between the germline ends. Germline loops: CDR1 MGHRA, CDR2 YSYEKL. This CDR3 region has 17 residues. The CDR3 loop reads CASSQVAGVVGGYEQYF. DNA for the CDR3: TGCGCCAGCAGCCAAGTGGCCGGTGTAGTAGGGGGTTACGAGCAGTACTTC.

This clonotype was detected a few times. This sequence joins TRBV10-3 and TRBJ2-1; D is perhaps TRBD2 (5 bases). V lost 6 bases and J lost 0, with 15 bases in between. Germline V CDR1 and CDR2: ENHRY, SYGVKD. This CDR3 has 16 amino acids. In DNA form, the CDR3 reads TGTGCCATCAGACCGACTCCGGGGAGCTCCTACAATGAGCAGTTCTTC. Residues: CAIRPTPGSSYNEQFF.

This clonotype was seen a few times. The rearrangement uses TRBV3-1 and TRBJ1-6, with TRBD1 as a possible D gene (6 bases). The CDR3 length is 16 residues. V lost 4 bases and J 10 bases, leaving 20 bases between the germline ends. The germline V gene has CDR1 LGHDT and CDR2 YNNKEL (reference sequence). CDR3 nucleotide sequence: TGTGCCAGCAGCCTCCGACCAGGGGCCCTGGCCTCACCCCTCCACTTT. It specifies CASSLRPGALASPLHF.

With regard to this clonotype: No DNA is shown, since the ends of the CDR3 on it are uncertain; the CDR3 is the one TCRdb lists. The chain joins TRBV30 to TRBJ2-5; the listed D gene, TRBD1, was not tested against the DNA. The germline V gene has CDR1 GTSNPN and CDR2 SVGIG (reference sequence). Both ends counted, the CDR3 spans 14 residues. The chain's CDR3 is CAWSVGTGIETHYF.

A few counts support this clonotype. In DNA, the CDR3 is TGTGCCAGCAGTCCCAGACTTGCGAACACTGAAGCTTTCTTT. Its protein is CASSPRLANTEAFF. The chain combines TRBV16 with TRBJ1-1; D gene unclear. Germline assignment: CDR1 KGHSY and CDR2 FQNENV. Trimming shortened V by 6 bases and J by 1 base, and 12 bases separated the two germline ends. The CDR3 covers 14 residues. Full variable domain (missing parts from reference TRBV16 and TRBJ1-1): GEEVAQTPKHLVRGEGQKAKLYCAPIKGHSYVFWYQQVLKNEFKFLISFQNENVFDETGMPKERFSAKCLPNSPCSLEIQATKLEDSAVYFCASSPRLANTEAFFGQGTRLTVV.

This clonotype was seen only a few times. The J gene is TRBJ2-3, the V gene TRBV6-5, with TRBD2 matching 8 bases. The CDR3 has 15 amino acids. Germline CDR1 is MNHEY and CDR2 is SVGAGI. With V trimmed by 6 bases and J by 1 base, 6 bases remained unmatched. CDR3 loop: CASSVAGKGTDTQYF. CDR3 in DNA: TGTGCCAGCAGCGTAGCGGGGAAGGGCACAGATACGCAGTATTTT.

The chain has TRBV19 and TRBJ1-3; D is possibly TRBD1 (5 bases). The CDR3 is 14 residues long. Germline V gene sequence: CDR1 LNHDA, CDR2 SQIVND (reference sequence). V shed 3 bases and J shed 4 bases, with 10 bases lying between them. For the CDR3, the DNA is TGTGCCAGTAGTATTCTAGGGGACGGAAACACCATATATTTT. Translation: CASSILGDGNTIYF.

This chain joins TRBV20-1 and TRBJ1-4; D gene uncertain. This CDR3 spans 14 amino acids. Germline V gives CDR1 DFQATT, CDR2 SNEGSKA (reference sequence). V was shortened by 4 bases and J by 0 bases, with 9 bases between the two germline ends. As DNA, the CDR3 is TGCAGTGCTACAACCCTCGCAACTAATGAAAAACTGTTTTTT. Its translation is CSATTLATNEKLFF.